Reported below is one TCR beta chain. CDR3 size: 14 residues. The germline CDR1 and CDR2 sequences are LNHDA and SQIVND (reference sequence). Primers: 60 Vbeta forward and 13 Jbeta reverse. The protocol was immunoSEQ multiplex PCR, while the TCRdb copy is restricted to in-frame clones and leaves out a portion. The sample holds some 110,000 clones, approximately 78% seen once. This sample is part of a study of cytomegalovirus exposure and HLA in healthy donors. The J gene is TRBJ1-1, the V gene TRBV19, with 7 positions matching TRBD1. This clonotype was obtained from a woman in her 30s in good health and CMV-seronegative. What was sequenced was PBMCs. The CDR3 spells CAATGMEGATEAFF. The CDR3 coding sequence is TGTGCGGCCACAGGGATGGAGGGGGCCACTGAAGCTTTCTTT.